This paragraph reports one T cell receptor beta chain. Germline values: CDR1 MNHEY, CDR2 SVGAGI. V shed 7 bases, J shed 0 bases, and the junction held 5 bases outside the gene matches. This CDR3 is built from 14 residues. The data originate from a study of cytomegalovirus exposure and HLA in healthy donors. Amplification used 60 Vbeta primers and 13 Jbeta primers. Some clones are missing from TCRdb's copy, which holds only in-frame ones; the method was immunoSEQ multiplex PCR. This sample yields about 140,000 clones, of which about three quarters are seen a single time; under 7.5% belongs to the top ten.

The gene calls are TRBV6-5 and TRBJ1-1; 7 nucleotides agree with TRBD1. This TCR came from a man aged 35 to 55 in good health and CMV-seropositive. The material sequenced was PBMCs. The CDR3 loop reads CASTYRGLNTEAFF. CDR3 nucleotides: TGTGCCAGCACCTACAGGGGACTGAACACTGAAGCTTTCTTT.